This TCR beta chain comes out of a study of CD8 T cells in Susac syndrome. Random hexamers served to reverse transcribe roughly 0.5 to 1 ug RNA. TCRdb re-derived calls from the immunoSEQ multiplex PCR reads in MiXCR, one entry per CDR3 protein. The table has some 150,000 distinct CDR3 sequences, 85% to 95% seen once. Trimming shortened V by 4 bases and J by 2 bases, and 13 bases separated the two germline ends. CDR3 length: 14 residues. From germline, CDR1 is SGHRS and CDR2 YFSETQ. This clonotype was counted between two and nine times. No antigen is known for it. General study points: The study recognized that its TCR sequencing and HLA analysis covered a relatively small number of individuals.

The chain uses TRBV5-1 and TRBJ2-7; possibly TRBD1 or TRBD2 for D (5 bases each). Sequenced sample: CD4+ T cells from PBMCs. The source of this sequence is a human donor with Susac syndrome. The CDR3 sequence: CASSSSGPPYEQYF. The CDR3 DNA sequence: TGCGCCAGCAGCAGCTCGGGACCACCCTACGAGCAGTACTTC.